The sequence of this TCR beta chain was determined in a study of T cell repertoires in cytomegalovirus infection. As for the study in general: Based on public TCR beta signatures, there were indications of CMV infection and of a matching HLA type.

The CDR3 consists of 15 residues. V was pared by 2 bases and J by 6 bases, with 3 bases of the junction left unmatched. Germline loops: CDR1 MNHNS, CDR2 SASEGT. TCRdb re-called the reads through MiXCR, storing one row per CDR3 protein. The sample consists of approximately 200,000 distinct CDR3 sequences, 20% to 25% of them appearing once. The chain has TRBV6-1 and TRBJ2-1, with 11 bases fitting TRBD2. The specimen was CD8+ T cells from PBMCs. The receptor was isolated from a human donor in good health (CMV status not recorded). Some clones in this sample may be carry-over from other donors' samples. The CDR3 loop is CASSELAGGPNEQFF. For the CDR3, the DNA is TGTGCCAGCAGTGAATTAGCGGGGGGGCCCAATGAGCAGTTCTTC.